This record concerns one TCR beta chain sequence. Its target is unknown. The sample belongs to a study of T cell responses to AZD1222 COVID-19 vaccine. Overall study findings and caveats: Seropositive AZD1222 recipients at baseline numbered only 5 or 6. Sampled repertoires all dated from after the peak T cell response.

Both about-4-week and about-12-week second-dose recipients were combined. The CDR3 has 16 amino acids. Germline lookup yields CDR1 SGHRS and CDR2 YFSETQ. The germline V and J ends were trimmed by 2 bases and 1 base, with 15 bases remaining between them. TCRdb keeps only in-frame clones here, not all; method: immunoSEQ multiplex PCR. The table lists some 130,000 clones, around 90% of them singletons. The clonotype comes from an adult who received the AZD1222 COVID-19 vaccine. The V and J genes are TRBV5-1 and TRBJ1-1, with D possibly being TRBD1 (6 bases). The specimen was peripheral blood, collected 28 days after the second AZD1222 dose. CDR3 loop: CASSFSLGQQNTEAFF. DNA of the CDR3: TGCGCCAGCAGCTTTTCCCTTGGACAGCAGAACACTGAAGCTTTCTTT. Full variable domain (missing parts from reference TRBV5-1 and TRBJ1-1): KAGVTQTPRYLIKTRGQQVTLSCSPISGHRSVSWYQQTPGQGLQFLFEYFSETQRNKGNFPGRFSGRQFSNSRSEMNVSTLELGDSALYLCASSFSLGQQNTEAFFGQGTRLTVV.